The table lists the clone carrying this T cell receptor (beta chain) with many counts. No antigen is known for it. As the library was built, unique molecular identifiers were attached to individual cDNA molecules. TCRdb redid the calling of the RACE reads with MiXCR, one entry per CDR3 protein. This sample has tens of thousands of distinct CDR3 sequences, with approximately 3.3% found just once. This entry comes from a study of human T cells and chemical hapten exposure. Study-level information: Sensitization applied 2% DPC to approximately 2 cm by approximately 2 cm of upper inner arm skin. Points from the study as a whole: TCRs above 1 in 1000 frequency stayed constant with DPC sensitization.

Time point defined: patch test 2, 6 weeks after DPC sensitization. Treatment given: therapeutic diphenylcyclopropenone sensitization with weekly scalp DPC. In every case, blood was obtained before the patch test was applied. The length of the CDR3 is 17 residues. CDR1 and CDR2 from the germline V gene are SGHDN and FVKESK. The V and J ends lost 0 bases and 5 bases, in that order; junction bases with no gene match: 9. This chain joins TRBV14 and TRBJ1-2; 10 bases align to TRBD1. The sequence came from a man in his forties with alopecia areata. Some clones in this sample may be carry-over from other donors' samples. Specimen: whole blood, collected in connection with sensitization to the hapten diphenylcyclopropenone (DPC). The CDR3 coding sequence is TGTGCCAGCAGCCAAGACATACTAGGGACAGGGGCGTATGGCTACACCTTC. Translation gives CASSQDILGTGAYGYTF.